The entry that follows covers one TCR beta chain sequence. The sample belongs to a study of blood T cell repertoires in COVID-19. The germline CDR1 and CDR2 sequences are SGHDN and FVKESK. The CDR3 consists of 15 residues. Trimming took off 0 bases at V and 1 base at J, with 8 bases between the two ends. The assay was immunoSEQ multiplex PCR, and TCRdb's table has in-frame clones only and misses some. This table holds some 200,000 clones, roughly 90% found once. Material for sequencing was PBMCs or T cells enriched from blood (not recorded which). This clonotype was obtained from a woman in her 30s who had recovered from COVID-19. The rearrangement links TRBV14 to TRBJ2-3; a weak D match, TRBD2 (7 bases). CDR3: CASSQEGGGTDTQYF. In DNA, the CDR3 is TGTGCCAGCAGCCAAGAAGGGGGGGGCACAGATACGCAGTATTTT.